These 13 T cell receptor beta chains originate from one sample sequenced in a study of shared clonotypes between healthy human individuals. Libraries were prepared by immunoSEQ multiplex PCR; TCRdb keeps only in-frame clonotypes and omits some of them. The data show around 2,100,000 clones, approximately 95% seen once. CD8 cells regarded as naive lacked CD45RO, were positively chosen for CCR7, and omitted terminally differentiated effector memory CD45RA+ cells. The sequenced sample was naive CD8+ T cells sorted from blood. These receptors were obtained from a man in his late teens or twenties in good health.

This clone occurred once. For the CDR3, the DNA is TGTGCCAGCAGTTCCTACAGGGTTAACTACGAGCAGTACTTC. Amino acids: CASSSYRVNYEQYF. The rearrangement links TRBV27 to TRBJ2-7, with TRBD1 as a possible D gene (6 bases). The CDR3 has 14 amino acids. The V and J ends lost 4 bases and 3 bases respectively, with 13 bases between them. Per the germline V gene, CDR1 is MNHEY and CDR2 is SMNVEV (reference sequence).

A word on this clone: This same CDR3 is encoded by further DNA sequences in the sample. J is TRBJ2-7 and V is TRBV9; D could derive from TRBD1 or TRBD2 (5 bases each). The germline V gene has CDR1 SGDLS and CDR2 YYNGEE. The CDR3 loop spans 14 amino acids. The V gene lost 0 bases and the J gene lost 2 bases, with 9 bases spanning the gap. In DNA form, the CDR3 reads TGTGCCAGCAGCGTAGGGGACGGAGCCTACGAGCAGTACTTC. Residues: CASSVGDGAYEQYF.

This clone was detected only once. Other DNA sequences in this specimen translate into the identical CDR3. The chain carries TRBV9 and TRBJ2-2; 10 positions agree with TRBD2. Germline V gives CDR1 SGDLS, CDR2 YYNGEE. J gave up 5 bases and V 0 bases, and 4 bases lay outside the gene matches. The CDR3 loop spans 16 amino acids. DNA of the CDR3: TGTGCCAGCAGCGTAGGACTAGCGGGTTTTACCGGGGAGCTGTTTTTT. Protein sequence: CASSVGLAGFTGELFF.

The CDR3 coding sequence is TGCAGCGCACCACCTTCGGACAGTAGCACAGATACGCAGTATTTT. Translating it yields CSAPPSDSSTDTQYF. This chain connects TRBV29-1 to TRBJ2-3; D perhaps matches TRBD1 (6 bases). The germline CDR1 and CDR2 sequences are SQVTM and ANQGSEA. The CDR3 contains 15 residues. Trimming left V 7 bases short and J 0 bases short, with 17 bases between.

The chain uses TRBV7-6 and TRBJ2-7; the D gene could be TRBD1 or TRBD2 (5 bases each). Deletions cut 3 bases from V and 0 bases from J, with 9 bases between. The length of the CDR3 is 14 residues. The germline gives CDR1 SGHVS, CDR2 FNYEAQ. CDR3 protein: CASSLGEPSYEQYF. DNA for the CDR3: TGTGCCAGCAGCTTGGGGGAACCCTCCTACGAGCAGTACTTC.

This chain connects TRBV7-9 to TRBJ2-1; 7 bases align to TRBD2. Unmatched junction bases numbered 13, after V lost 4 bases and J lost 10 bases. From germline, CDR1 is SEHNR and CDR2 FQNEAQ (reference sequence). This CDR3 contains 15 residues. DNA of the CDR3: TGTGCCAGCAGCTACGGGGGGAGGGCAGCCGGGGAGCAGTTCTTC. Protein sequence: CASSYGGRAAGEQFF.

J is TRBJ1-2 and V is TRBV2; TRBD1 is a possible D gene (5 bases). The CDR3 runs 15 residues. Germline CDR1 reads SNHLY; CDR2 reads FYNNEI. The germline V and J ends were trimmed by 5 bases and 1 base, with 14 bases remaining between them. As DNA, the CDR3 is TGTGCCAGCAGTTTAGACAGCAACTTTAACTATGGCTACACCTTC. It yields the protein CASSLDSNFNYGYTF.

The chain links TRBV7-2 to TRBJ2-1, with TRBD2 matching over 10 bases. The CDR3 contains 14 residues. Germline CDR1 SGHTA, CDR2 FQGNSA. The V gene end was trimmed by 3 bases and the J gene end by 8 bases; junction bases not matched to a gene: 4. As DNA, the CDR3 is TGTGCCAGCAGCTTCCTAGCGGGAGTGGATGAGCAGTTCTTC. This translates into CASSFLAGVDEQFF.

V gene TRBV4-1 combines with J gene TRBJ2-6; tentative D call: TRBD1 (5 bases). The CDR3 extends over 20 amino acids. Germline V gene lookup returns CDR1 MGHRA and CDR2 YSYEKL. Trimming removed 0 bases at V and 3 bases at J, with 21 bases between. The CDR3 region has the DNA TGCGCCAGCAGCCAAGATCTCGCAGGGATCTCCTTTGATGGGGCCAACGTCCTGACTTTC. Its translation is CASSQDLAGISFDGANVLTF.

V gene TRBV19 combines with J gene TRBJ1-6; 8 bases are a match to TRBD1. Germline-derived CDR1 and CDR2 are LNHDA and SQIVND (reference sequence). With V trimmed by 5 bases and J by 13 bases, 13 bases remained unmatched. The CDR3 runs to 15 residues. The CDR3 bases are TGTGCCAGTAGTCAGGCCGGGACAGGAGGTAGTCCCCTCCACTTT. As protein: CASSQAGTGGSPLHF. The full variable domain, in which reference TRBV19 and TRBJ1-6 provide the parts outside the CDR3, is DGGITQSPKYLFRKEGQNVTLSCEQNLNHDAMYWYRQDPGQGLRLIYYSQIVNDFQKGDIAEGYSVSREKKESFPLTVTSAQKNPTAFYLCASSQAGTGGSPLHFGNGTRLTVT.

The chain has TRBV5-1 and TRBJ2-5, with D unclear. Germline values: CDR1 SGHRS, CDR2 YFSETQ. Trimming shortened V by 3 bases and J by 2 bases, and 23 bases separated the two germline ends. The CDR3 has 18 residues. The CDR3: CASSSGLTEYRGQETQYF. In DNA form, the CDR3 reads TGCGCCAGCAGCTCGGGTCTAACAGAGTACCGTGGACAAGAGACCCAGTACTTC. Variable domain in full (rest from reference TRBV5-1 and TRBJ2-5): KAGVTQTPRYLIKTRGQQVTLSCSPISGHRSVSWYQQTPGQGLQFLFEYFSETQRNKGNFPGRFSGRQFSNSRSEMNVSTLELGDSALYLCASSSGLTEYRGQETQYFGPGTRLLVL.

The genes are TRBV11-3 and TRBJ2-1, with D maybe TRBD2 (5 bases). There are 15 residues in the CDR3. V was cut by 5 bases and J by 3 bases, with 14 bases left in between. Germline assignment: CDR1 SGHNT and CDR2 YENEEA. CDR3 nucleotide sequence: TGTGCCAGCAGCGAACTAGAGTCTGGCTACAATGAGCAGTTCTTC. Amino acid sequence: CASSELESGYNEQFF.

Concerning this clone: Other DNA variants within this sample encode the same CDR3. The chain has TRBV19 and TRBJ1-3; unclear D gene. The CDR3 has 15 amino acids. V lost 5 bases and J 2 bases, leaving 13 bases between the germline ends. CDR1 is LNHDA and CDR2 is SQIVND in the germline V gene (reference sequence). CDR3 sequence reads: CASSLTGGTGNTIYF. In nucleotides, the CDR3 is TGTGCCAGTAGTTTGACGGGTGGAACTGGAAACACCATATATTTT.